This passage covers 23 T cell receptor beta chains from one sample sequenced in a study of T cell responses to AZD1222 COVID-19 vaccine. Libraries were prepared by immunoSEQ multiplex PCR; TCRdb keeps only in-frame clonotypes and omits some of them. This sample yields over 100,000 clones, of which around 85% are seen a single time; around 8% belongs to the top ten. The specimen comprised peripheral blood, sampled 28 days after the second dose of the MenACWY control vaccine. The receptors come from an adult who received the MenACWY meningococcal vaccine as a control.

The rearrangement links TRBV6-5 to TRBJ2-2, with D perhaps TRBD2 (6 bases). V was trimmed by 0 bases and J by 5 bases, leaving 10 bases between them. Germline CDR1 and CDR2: MNHEY and SVGAGI. CDR3 size: 15 residues. The DNA of the CDR3 is TGTGCCAGCAGTTACTCTTCCGGACTAACCGGGGAGCTGTTTTTT. This translates into CASSYSSGLTGELFF.

The J gene is TRBJ1-2, the V gene TRBV7-9; TRBD1 matches at 7 bases. Trimming took 4 bases from V and 6 from J; bases not matched to a gene: 11. Per germline, CDR1 SEHNR and CDR2 FQNEAQ (reference sequence). There are 15 residues in the CDR3. The CDR3 spells CASSSTGLELDGYTF. As DNA, the CDR3 is TGTGCCAGCAGCTCGACAGGGCTCGAACTAGATGGCTACACCTTC. The entire variable domain, with the rest obtained from reference TRBV7-9 and TRBJ1-2, is as follows: DTGVSQNPRHKITKRGQNVTFRCDPISEHNRLYWYRQTLGQGPEFLTYFQNEAQLEKSRLLSDRFSAERPKGSFSTLEIQRTEQGDSAMYLCASSSTGLELDGYTFGSGTRLTVV.

The J gene is TRBJ1-2, the V gene TRBV29-1; D not resolved. The germline V and J ends were trimmed by 6 bases and 8 bases, with 16 bases remaining between them. The CDR3 runs to 12 residues. Per germline, CDR1 SQVTM and CDR2 ANQGSEA. Written as DNA, the CDR3 is TGCAGCGTGCAACCCCATGCGGGAGGCTACACCTTC. Its translation: CSVQPHAGGYTF.

The chain uses TRBV7-6 and TRBJ2-1; D perhaps matches TRBD2 (7 bases). The V end was cut by 0 bases, the J end by 9 bases, with 15 bases between. The CDR3 has 15 amino acids. From germline, CDR1 is SGHVS and CDR2 FNYEAQ. The CDR3 protein is CASSLAGGGFSEQFF. The CDR3 DNA reads as TGTGCCAGCAGCTTAGCTGGGGGGGGCTTTAGTGAGCAGTTCTTC. Drawing the rest from reference TRBV7-6 and TRBJ2-1, the complete variable domain is GAGVSQSPRYKVTKRGQDVALRCDPISGHVSLYWYRQALGQGPEFLTYFNYEAQQDKSGLPNDRFSAERPEGSISTLTIQRTEQRDSAMYRCASSLAGGGFSEQFFGPGTRLTVL.

The rearrangement uses TRBV4-3 and TRBJ2-1; no firm D call. The CDR3 has 15 amino acids. Between the trimmed V and J ends, which lost 0 bases and 4 bases, there was a span of 10 bases. CDR1 and CDR2 from the germline V gene are LGHNA and YSLEER. The CDR3 DNA sequence: TGCGCCAGCAGCCAAGACCGCCCCGAGTACAATGAGCAGTTCTTC. Its translation is CASSQDRPEYNEQFF.

The V gene is TRBV5-1, the J gene TRBJ1-1; tentatively, D is TRBD1 (6 bases). The V gene's germline CDR1 is SGHRS and CDR2 YFSETQ. This CDR3 is built from 16 residues. V was trimmed by 0 bases and J by 5 bases, leaving 17 bases between them. The CDR3 sequence is CASSLAFAGAGTEAFF. Here the CDR3 DNA reads TGCGCCAGCAGCTTGGCCTTCGCAGGGGCGGGTACTGAAGCTTTCTTT.

This chain joins TRBV5-1 and TRBJ2-3, with D perhaps matching TRBD1 or TRBD2 (6 bases each). Trimming left V 1 base short and J 5 bases short, with 14 bases between. The germline V gene encodes CDR1 SGHRS and CDR2 YFSETQ. The CDR3 length is 15 residues. The CDR3 region is CASSLRGVRGDTQYF. The DNA of the CDR3 is TGCGCCAGCAGCTTGAGGGGGGTTCGAGGAGATACGCAGTATTTT.

The chain carries TRBV4-1 and TRBJ1-1; TRBD1 matches at 8 bases. With 3 bases clipped from V and 5 bases from J, the junction kept 8 bases outside the gene matches. The V gene's germline CDR1 is MGHRA and CDR2 YSYEKL. The length of the CDR3 is 15 residues. The CDR3 loop is CASSQEQGGRTEAFF. CDR3 DNA sequence: TGCGCCAGCAGCCAGGAACAGGGGGGTAGGACTGAAGCTTTCTTT.

This chain joins TRBV15 and TRBJ2-5, with D possibly being TRBD1 or TRBD2 (5 bases each). The ends were cut back, 0 bases at V and 2 bases at J, with 10 bases in the middle. Looked up from germline, CDR1 is LNHNV and CDR2 is YYDKDF (reference sequence). CDR3 size: 15 residues. CDR3 sequence reads: CATSREGTAQETQYF. In nucleotides, the CDR3 is TGTGCCACCAGCAGAGAGGGGACGGCACAAGAGACCCAGTACTTC. Full variable domain (missing parts from reference TRBV15 and TRBJ2-5): DAMVIQNPRYQVTQFGKPVTLSCSQTLNHNVMYWYQQKSSQAPKLLFHYYDKDFNNEADTPDNFQSRRPNTSFCFLDIRSPGLGDTAMYLCATSREGTAQETQYFGPGTRLLVL.

The chain employs TRBV11-2 and TRBJ2-2, with 8 bases matching TRBD1. Germline CDR1 SGHAT, CDR2 FQNNGV. After removal of 5 bases from V and 4 bases from J, the junction contained 9 bases not matched to a gene. The CDR3 loop spans 16 amino acids. CDR3 in amino acids: CASSRGTGMGTGELFF. As DNA, the CDR3 is TGTGCCAGCAGCCGGGGGACAGGAATGGGCACCGGGGAGCTGTTTTTT. Full variable domain (rest looked up from reference TRBV11-2 and TRBJ2-2): EAGVAQSPRYKIIEKRQSVAFWCNPISGHATLYWYQQILGQGPKLLIQFQNNGVVDDSQLPKDRFSAERLKGVDSTLKIQPAKLEDSAVYLCASSRGTGMGTGELFFGEGSRLTVL.

The chain has TRBV7-9 and TRBJ2-2, with D hard to call. Germline V lookup: CDR1 SEHNR, CDR2 FQNEAQ (reference sequence). V was cut by 5 bases and J by 3 bases, with 13 bases left in between. The CDR3 sequence is 15 residues long. The CDR3 DNA follows: TGTGCCAGCAGCGGAAACAAAAGATACACCGGGGAGCTGTTTTTT. Protein product: CASSGNKRYTGELFF.

This sequence joins TRBV6-5 and TRBJ1-5; D remains unclear. CDR3 size: 15 residues. Germline lookup yields CDR1 MNHEY and CDR2 SVGAGI. V dropped 5 bases and J dropped 0 bases, with 11 bases sitting between them. The CDR3 sequence is CASSPYGDSNQPQHF. DNA of the CDR3: TGTGCCAGCAGTCCCTATGGAGATAGCAATCAGCCCCAGCATTTT.

The chain recombines TRBV27 with TRBJ2-1, with TRBD1 identical over 9 bases. J was trimmed by 3 bases and V by 2 bases; bases with no gene match: 2. This CDR3 has 15 residues. From germline, CDR1 is MNHEY and CDR2 SMNVEV (reference sequence). CDR3 DNA sequence: TGTGCCAGCAGTTTAGACAGGGGGGTCTACAATGAGCAGTTCTTC. As protein: CASSLDRGVYNEQFF.

The V call is TRBV6-1, the J call TRBJ1-6; no clear D. V was trimmed by 3 bases and J by 7 bases, leaving 7 bases between them. Germline V gene data show CDR1 as MNHNS and CDR2 as SASEGT. This CDR3 has 13 residues. CDR3: CASSEARNSPLHF. CDR3 in DNA: TGTGCCAGCAGTGAGGCCAGAAATTCACCCCTCCACTTT.

The gene calls are TRBV19 and TRBJ1-3; no firm D call. Trimming removed 5 bases at V and 4 bases at J, with 15 bases between. This CDR3 is 15 amino acids long. Looked up from germline, CDR1 is LNHDA and CDR2 is SQIVND (reference sequence). The CDR3 DNA reads TGTGCCAGTAGTCGCGGTGTAGGGTACGGAAACACCATATATTTT. Protein product: CASSRGVGYGNTIYF.

V and J are TRBV10-1 and TRBJ1-1; 8 bases align to TRBD1. Germline-derived CDR1 and CDR2 are WNHNN and SYGVQD (reference sequence). V lost 3 bases, J lost 3 bases, and 6 bases stayed unmatched. CDR3 length equals 15 residues. CDR3 coding DNA: TGCGCCAGCAGTGATCCAGGGGGCACGGACACTGAAGCTTTCTTT. It encodes CASSDPGGTDTEAFF.

In nucleotides, the CDR3 is TGTGCCAGCAGTTACGAAGTATACAATGAGCAGTTCTTC. Encoded protein: CASSYEVYNEQFF. This chain joins TRBV6-2 or TRBV6-3 and TRBJ2-1; D is uncertain. Germline V gene data show CDR1 as MNHEY and CDR2 as SVGEGT. V lost 2 bases and J 4 bases, leaving 6 bases between the germline ends. This CDR3 comprises 13 residues.

The chain couples TRBV29-1 to TRBJ1-2; D is unclear. Germline V gene sequence: CDR1 SQVTM, CDR2 ANQGSEA. The CDR3 has 14 residues. The V end was cut by 6 bases, the J end by 10 bases, with 24 bases between. CDR3 amino acids: CSVRAGPTQRDYTF. The CDR3 DNA reads TGCAGCGTGAGAGCAGGCCCCACCCAAAGAGACTACACCTTC.

The V and J genes are TRBV27 and TRBJ2-3; TRBD2 is a possible D gene (5 bases). V lost 3 bases and J 8 bases, leaving 12 bases between the germline ends. In germline, CDR1 is MNHEY, CDR2 SMNVEV (reference sequence). CDR3 length equals 13 residues. Here the CDR3 reads CASSLGGFGTQYF. The CDR3 DNA reads as TGTGCCAGCAGTTTGGGCGGGTTCGGTACGCAGTATTTT.

The rearrangement uses TRBV28 and TRBJ1-2, with D possibly TRBD1 on 5 matching bases. Per germline, CDR1 MDHEN and CDR2 SYDVKM. The V end lost 1 base, the J end lost 8 bases, and 17 bases lay between the germline ends. This CDR3 region has 15 residues. The CDR3 DNA reads as TGTGCCAGCAGTTTATTCGGGGGTTTATCGAGCGGCTACACCTTC. It is translated as CASSLFGGLSSGYTF.

The V call is TRBV30, the J call TRBJ2-2; possibly TRBD2 for D (5 bases). The ends were cut back, 5 bases at V and 7 bases at J, with 17 bases in the middle. The CDR3 sequence is 14 residues long. CDR1 and CDR2 (germline): GTSNPN, SVGIG (reference sequence). CDR3 loop: CAWRGGPRGGELFF. In DNA, the CDR3 is TGTGCCTGGCGCGGCGGGCCCCGGGGCGGGGAGCTGTTTTTT.

J is TRBJ1-1 and V is TRBV27; no clear D. The CDR3 runs 12 residues. The V end was cut by 3 bases, the J end by 8 bases, with 10 bases between. From germline, CDR1 is MNHEY and CDR2 SMNVEV (reference sequence). The CDR3 is CASSLREGEAFF. In DNA form, the CDR3 reads TGTGCCAGCAGTTTGAGGGAAGGCGAAGCTTTCTTT.

The chain links TRBV19 to TRBJ1-5; D is unclear. This CDR3 spans 13 amino acids. The germline V gene has CDR1 LNHDA and CDR2 SQIVND (reference sequence). The V end was cut by 4 bases, the J end by 8 bases, with 12 bases between. CDR3 residues: CASSNRWGEPQHF. The CDR3 nucleotides read TGTGCCAGTAGTAATCGTTGGGGTGAGCCCCAGCATTTT.